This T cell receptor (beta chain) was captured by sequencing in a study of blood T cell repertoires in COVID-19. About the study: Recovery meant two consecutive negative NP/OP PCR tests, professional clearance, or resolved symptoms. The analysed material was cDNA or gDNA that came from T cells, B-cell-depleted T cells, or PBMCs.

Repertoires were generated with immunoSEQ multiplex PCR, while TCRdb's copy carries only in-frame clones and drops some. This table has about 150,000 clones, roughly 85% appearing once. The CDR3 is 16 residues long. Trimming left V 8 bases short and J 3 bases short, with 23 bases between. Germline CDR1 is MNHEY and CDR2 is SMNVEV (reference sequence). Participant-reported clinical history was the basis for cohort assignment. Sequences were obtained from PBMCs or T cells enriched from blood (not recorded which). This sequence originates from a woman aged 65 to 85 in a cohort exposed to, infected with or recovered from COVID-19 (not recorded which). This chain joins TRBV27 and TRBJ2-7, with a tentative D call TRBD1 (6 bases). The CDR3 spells CASGPYREDGFYEQYF. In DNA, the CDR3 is TGTGCCAGCGGACCTTACAGGGAAGACGGTTTCTACGAGCAGTACTTC.